This entry is about one T cell receptor beta chain. What it recognizes is unknown. Assay runs were performed at deep level. This table comes from immunoSEQ multiplex PCR, and its TCRdb copy is limited to in-frame clones, with some not included. Of roughly 1,800,000 clones listed, about 95% are singletons. The data belong to a study of shared clonotypes between healthy human individuals. The study's findings and limits: Clonotypes that were shared across a handful of donors made up about 4.5% of naive CD4 clonotypes.

Naive CD8 cells lacked CD45RO, underwent positive selection for CCR7 and left out terminally differentiated effector memory CD45RA+ cells. What was sequenced was naive CD8+ T cells sorted from blood. This TCR was recovered from a man aged 18 to 29 in good health.

The CDR3 region has the DNA TGTGCCAGTACTAAACTGGGAGACGGCTACACCTTC. Translation gives CASTKLGDGYTF. This rearrangement joins TRBV6-6 to TRBJ1-2, with D unclear. Germline loops: CDR1 MNHNY, CDR2 SVGAGI (reference sequence). The V and J ends lost 9 bases and 8 bases respectively, with 16 bases between them. The CDR3 is made up of 12 amino acids.